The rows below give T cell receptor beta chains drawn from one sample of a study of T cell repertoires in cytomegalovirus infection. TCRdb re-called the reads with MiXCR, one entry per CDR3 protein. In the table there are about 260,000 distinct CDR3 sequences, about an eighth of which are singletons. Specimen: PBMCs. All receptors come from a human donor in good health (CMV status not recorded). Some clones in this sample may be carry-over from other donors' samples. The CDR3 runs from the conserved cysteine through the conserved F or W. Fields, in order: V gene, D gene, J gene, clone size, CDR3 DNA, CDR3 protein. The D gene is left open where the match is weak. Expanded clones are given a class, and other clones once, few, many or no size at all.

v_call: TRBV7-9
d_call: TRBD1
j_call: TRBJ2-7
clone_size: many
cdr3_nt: TGTGCCAGCAGCACCCGGGACAGGTCCTACTACGAGCAGTACTTC
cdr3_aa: CASSTRDRSYYEQYF

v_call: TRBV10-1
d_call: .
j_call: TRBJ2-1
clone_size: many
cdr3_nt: TGCGCCAGAATGGATGGCCTAGACCACTACAATGAGCAGTTCTTC
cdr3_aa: CARMDGLDHYNEQFF

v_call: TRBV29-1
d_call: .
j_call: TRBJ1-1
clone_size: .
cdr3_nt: TGCAGCGTCCGCCCCACAACAGTTCACACTGAAGCTTTCTTT
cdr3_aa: CSVRPTTVHTEAFF

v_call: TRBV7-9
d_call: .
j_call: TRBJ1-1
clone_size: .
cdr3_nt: TGTGCCAGCAGCGGTACAGGAAGGGACACTGAAGCTTTCTTT
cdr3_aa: CASSGTGRDTEAFF

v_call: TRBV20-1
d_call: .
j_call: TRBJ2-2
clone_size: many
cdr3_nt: TGCAGTGCTAGAGGCCGCCACAGGGTTGGCCTAGACGGGGAGCTGTTTTTT
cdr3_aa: CSARGRHRVGLDGELFF

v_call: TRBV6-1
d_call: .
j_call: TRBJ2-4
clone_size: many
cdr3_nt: TGTGCCAGCAGCCTATTACAGGGCGTAGCCAAAAACATTCAGTACTTC
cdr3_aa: CASSLLQGVAKNIQYF

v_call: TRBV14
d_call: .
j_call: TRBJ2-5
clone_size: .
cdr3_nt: TGTGCCAGCAGCCAATCCCGGCATCGGGAGACCCAGTACTTC
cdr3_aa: CASSQSRHRETQYF

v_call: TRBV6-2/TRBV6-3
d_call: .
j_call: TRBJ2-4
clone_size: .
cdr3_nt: TGTGCCAGCAGTAGGACCCGTCCAAACATTCAGTACTTC
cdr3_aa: CASSRTRPNIQYF

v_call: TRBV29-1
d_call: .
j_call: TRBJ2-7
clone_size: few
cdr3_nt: TGCAGCGTTGAAGGGGGCCGGGGAGAGGGCTACGAGCAGTACTTC
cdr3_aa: CSVEGGRGEGYEQYF

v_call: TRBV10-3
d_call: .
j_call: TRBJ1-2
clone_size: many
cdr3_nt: TGTGCCATCAGTGAGAGAGGGGGTCCAATTATTAACTATGGCTACACCTTC
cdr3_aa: CAISERGGPIINYGYTF

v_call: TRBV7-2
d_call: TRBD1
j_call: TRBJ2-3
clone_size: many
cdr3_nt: TGTGCCAGCAGCATGAGACAGGGGACGCAGTATTTT
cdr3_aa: CASSMRQGTQYF

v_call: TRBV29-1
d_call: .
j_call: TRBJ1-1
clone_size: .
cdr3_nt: TGCAGCGTGGGACGGAGACTGAACACTGAAGCTTTCTTT
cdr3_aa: CSVGRRLNTEAFF

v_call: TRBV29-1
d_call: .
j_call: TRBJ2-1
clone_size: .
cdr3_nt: TGCAGCGTTGAAGAGGTACCCTCCTACAATGAGCAGTTCTTC
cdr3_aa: CSVEEVPSYNEQFF

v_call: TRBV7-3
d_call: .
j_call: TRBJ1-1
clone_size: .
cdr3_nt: TGTGCCAGCAGCATAGGCGCAGGGGCTCCGGGCGAAGCTTTCTTT
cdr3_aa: CASSIGAGAPGEAFF

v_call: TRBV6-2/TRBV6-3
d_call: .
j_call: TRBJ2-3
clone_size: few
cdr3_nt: TGTGCCAGCATGCCGACCGGAACAGATACGCAGTATTTT
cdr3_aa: CASMPTGTDTQYF

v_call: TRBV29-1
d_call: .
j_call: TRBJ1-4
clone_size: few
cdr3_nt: TGCAGCGTTGGGGGAGCGGGTGCAACTAATGAAAAACTGTTTTTT
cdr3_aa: CSVGGAGATNEKLFF

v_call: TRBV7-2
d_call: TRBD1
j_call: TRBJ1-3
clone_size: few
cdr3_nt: TGTGCCAGCAGCTTAGGCGCGGGACAGCTAGGAGACACCATATATTTT
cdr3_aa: CASSLGAGQLGDTIYF

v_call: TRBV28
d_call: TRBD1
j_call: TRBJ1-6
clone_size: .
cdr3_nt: TGTGCCAGCAGTTCACCCCAGGGACAGGGACCCCATAATTCACCCCTCCACTTT
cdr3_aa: CASSSPQGQGPHNSPLHF

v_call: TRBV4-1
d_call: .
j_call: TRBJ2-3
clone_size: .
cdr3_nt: TGCGCCAGCAGCCAACTTCCCGGGGGGACACCGGCAACAGATACGCAGTATTTT
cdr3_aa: CASSQLPGGTPATDTQYF

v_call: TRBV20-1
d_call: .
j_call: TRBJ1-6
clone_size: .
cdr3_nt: TGCAGTGCGTACCGGGGCTGGAATTCACCCCTCCACTTT
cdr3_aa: CSAYRGWNSPLHF

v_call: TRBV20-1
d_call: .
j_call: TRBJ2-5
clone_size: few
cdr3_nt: TGCAGTGCTCAAGGGGACGGTCAAGAGACCCAGTACTTC
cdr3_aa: CSAQGDGQETQYF

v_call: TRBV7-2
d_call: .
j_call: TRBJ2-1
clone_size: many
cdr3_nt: TGTGCCAGCAGCGATCGGGGTGAGCAGTTCTTC
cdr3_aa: CASSDRGEQFF

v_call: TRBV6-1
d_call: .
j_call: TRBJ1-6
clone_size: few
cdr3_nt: TGTGCCAGCAGCTCTATACCTACCTGGGGGTATAATTCACCCCTCCACTTT
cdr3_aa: CASSSIPTWGYNSPLHF

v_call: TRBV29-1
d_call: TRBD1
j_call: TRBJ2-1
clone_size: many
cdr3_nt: TGCAGCGTCCCCCGGGGAAGGGACAGGGTTTTCCATGAGCAGTTCTTC
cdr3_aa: CSVPRGRDRVFHEQFF

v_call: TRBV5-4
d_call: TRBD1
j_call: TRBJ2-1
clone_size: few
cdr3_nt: TGTGCCAGCAGCCCCCCGGACAGGAACAATGAGCAGTTCTTC
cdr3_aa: CASSPPDRNNEQFF

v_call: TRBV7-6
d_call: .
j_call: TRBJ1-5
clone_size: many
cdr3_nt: TGTGCCAGCAGCCCGGGAGGGACACTTAGCAATCAGCCCCAGCATTTT
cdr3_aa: CASSPGGTLSNQPQHF

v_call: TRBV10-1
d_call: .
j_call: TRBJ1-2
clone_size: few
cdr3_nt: TGCGCCAGCCCCCGACGAGGATATTCTATGGGTGGCTACACCTTC
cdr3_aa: CASPRRGYSMGGYTF

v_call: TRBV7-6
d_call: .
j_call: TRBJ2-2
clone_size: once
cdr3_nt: TGTGCCAGCAGCGACGGAAAAGTCACCGGGGAGCTGTTTTTT
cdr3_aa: CASSDGKVTGELFF

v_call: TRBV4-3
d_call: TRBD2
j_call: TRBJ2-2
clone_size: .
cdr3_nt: TGCGCCAGCAGCCAACTAGCGGGTACCGGGGAGCTGTTTTTT
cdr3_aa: CASSQLAGTGELFF

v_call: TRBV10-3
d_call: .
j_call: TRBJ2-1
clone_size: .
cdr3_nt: TGTGCCATCAGTGCACAGGGGGGGAATGAGCAGTTCTTC
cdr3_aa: CAISAQGGNEQFF

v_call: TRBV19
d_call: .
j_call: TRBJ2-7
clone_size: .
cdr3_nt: TGTGCCAGTAGCAATCCAGGAAACACCTACGAGCAGTACTTC
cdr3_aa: CASSNPGNTYEQYF

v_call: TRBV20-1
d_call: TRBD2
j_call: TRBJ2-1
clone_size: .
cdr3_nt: TGCAGTGCGAGAGGACTAGCGGGAGCCTCCCGCAACAATGAGCAGTTCTTC
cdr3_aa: CSARGLAGASRNNEQFF

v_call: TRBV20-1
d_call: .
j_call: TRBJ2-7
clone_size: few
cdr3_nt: TGCAGTGCTAGAGATGTGAGCGACAGCTCCTACGAGCAGTACTTC
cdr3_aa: CSARDVSDSSYEQYF

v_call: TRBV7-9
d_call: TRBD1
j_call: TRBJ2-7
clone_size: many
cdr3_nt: TGTGCCAGCAGCTTTCGCGGACAGGGGGTCAACGAGCAGTACTTC
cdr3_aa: CASSFRGQGVNEQYF

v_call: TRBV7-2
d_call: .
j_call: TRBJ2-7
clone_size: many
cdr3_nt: TGTGCCAGCAGCTGGGACCGGGACCGAACCTACGAGCAGTACTTC
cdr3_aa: CASSWDRDRTYEQYF

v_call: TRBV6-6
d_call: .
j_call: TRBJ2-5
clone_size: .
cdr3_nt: TGTGCCAGCAGAATGGCAGGATTAGAAGAGACCCAGTACTTC
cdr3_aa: CASRMAGLEETQYF

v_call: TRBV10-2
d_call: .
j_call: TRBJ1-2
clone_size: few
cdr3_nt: TGCGCCAGCAAAGAGGGGAATAACTATGGCTACACCTTC
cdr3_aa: CASKEGNNYGYTF

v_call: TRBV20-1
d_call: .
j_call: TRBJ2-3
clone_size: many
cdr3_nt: TGCAGTTGCTTGTACGGGGGCACAGATACGCAGTATTTT
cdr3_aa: CSCLYGGTDTQYF

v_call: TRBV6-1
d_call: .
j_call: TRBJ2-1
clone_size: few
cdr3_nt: TGTGCCACAGGAACGGGCCGGAGGGTTTACAATGAGCAGTTCTTC
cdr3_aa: CATGTGRRVYNEQFF

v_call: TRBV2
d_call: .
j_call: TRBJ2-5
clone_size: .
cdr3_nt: TGTGCCAGCCGGGGTAGGGTGTACCAAGAGACCCAGTACTTC
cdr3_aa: CASRGRVYQETQYF

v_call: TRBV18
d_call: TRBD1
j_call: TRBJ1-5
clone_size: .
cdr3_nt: TGTGCCAGCTCACCGGACAGGTCTCGGGGGCCCCAGCATTTT
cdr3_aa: CASSPDRSRGPQHF